Listed below are T cell receptor beta chains from one sample, sequenced in a study of neurological immune-mediated disorders. TCRdb re-called the 5' RACE reads with MiXCR, one entry per CDR3 protein. The data hold about 80,000 distinct CDR3 sequences, with almost 6% observed a single time. Sequenced sample: PBMCs. Receptor source: a woman aged 60-70 years with multiple sclerosis. Each CDR3 is given with its conserved first and last residue. Each record gives: J gene, clone size, V gene, D gene, CDR3 protein, CDR3 DNA. D genes are given only for firm matches. Clone size appears in some rows only: once, few, many, or a class for an expanded clone.

J gene: TRBJ2-5; clone size: many; V gene: TRBV4-2; D gene: .; CDR3 protein: CASSQAINQETQYF; CDR3 DNA: TGTGCCAGCAGCCAAGCGATCAACCAAGAGACCCAGTACTTC
J gene: TRBJ2-5; clone size: many; V gene: TRBV5-1; D gene: .; CDR3 protein: CASSLAFQETQYF; CDR3 DNA: TGCGCCAGCAGCTTGGCCTTTCAAGAGACCCAGTACTTC
J gene: TRBJ1-5; clone size: many; V gene: TRBV5-1; D gene: .; CDR3 protein: CASSLGGQGTNQPQHF; CDR3 DNA: TGCGCCAGCAGCTTGGGCGGGCAGGGGACCAATCAGCCCCAGCATTTT
J gene: TRBJ1-1; clone size: many; V gene: TRBV5-4; D gene: .; CDR3 protein: CASSGGGGTWNTEAFF; CDR3 DNA: TGTGCCAGCAGCGGGGGAGGGGGGACGTGGAACACTGAAGCTTTCTTT
J gene: TRBJ2-1; clone size: many; V gene: TRBV7-9; D gene: .; CDR3 protein: CASSAAPGLSNNEQFF; CDR3 DNA: TGTGCCAGCAGCGCCGCCCCGGGACTTAGCAACAATGAGCAGTTCTTC
J gene: TRBJ2-1; clone size: many; V gene: TRBV6-5; D gene: TRBD1; CDR3 protein: CASSYTGQGRFGEQFF; CDR3 DNA: TGTGCCAGCAGTTACACGGGACAGGGGCGGTTCGGTGAGCAGTTCTTC
J gene: TRBJ1-4; clone size: many; V gene: TRBV6-5; D gene: .; CDR3 protein: CASSYSPGEKLFF; CDR3 DNA: TGTGCCAGCAGTTACTCCCCGGGTGAAAAACTGTTTTTT
J gene: TRBJ1-1; clone size: many; V gene: TRBV15; D gene: TRBD1; CDR3 protein: CATSREGTGGVGTEAFF; CDR3 DNA: TGTGCCACCAGCAGAGAGGGGACAGGGGGCGTAGGGACTGAAGCTTTCTTT
J gene: TRBJ2-3; clone size: many; V gene: TRBV20-1; D gene: TRBD2; CDR3 protein: CSANPSGSTDTQYF; CDR3 DNA: TGCAGTGCAAATCCTAGCGGGAGCACAGATACGCAGTATTTT
J gene: TRBJ1-3; clone size: many; V gene: TRBV29-1; D gene: .; CDR3 protein: CSVAPAQAGGNTIYF; CDR3 DNA: TGCAGCGTTGCCCCCGCGCAGGCTGGTGGAAACACCATATATTTT
J gene: TRBJ2-3; clone size: many; V gene: TRBV11-2; D gene: .; CDR3 protein: CASPAGSSSTDTQYF; CDR3 DNA: TGTGCCAGCCCAGCGGGTAGTTCTAGCACAGATACGCAGTATTTT
J gene: TRBJ2-3; clone size: many; V gene: TRBV29-1; D gene: .; CDR3 protein: CSVMGIKFDTQYF; CDR3 DNA: TGCAGCGTGATGGGTATTAAGTTTGATACGCAGTATTTT
J gene: TRBJ1-2; clone size: many; V gene: TRBV27; D gene: .; CDR3 protein: CASSRQVNYGYTF; CDR3 DNA: TGTGCCAGCAGTAGACAGGTGAACTATGGCTACACCTTC
J gene: TRBJ1-5; clone size: many; V gene: TRBV6-5; D gene: .; CDR3 protein: CASSYSHGGSQPQHF; CDR3 DNA: TGTGCCAGCAGTTACTCCCACGGGGGGAGTCAGCCCCAGCATTTT
J gene: TRBJ2-1; clone size: .; V gene: TRBV20-1; D gene: .; CDR3 protein: CSASALPRDGIYNEQFF; CDR3 DNA: TGCAGTGCTAGCGCCCTCCCCCGGGACGGGATCTACAATGAGCAGTTCTTC
J gene: TRBJ2-3; clone size: many; V gene: TRBV11-2; D gene: .; CDR3 protein: CASSLGLATTQYF; CDR3 DNA: TGTGCCAGCAGCTTAGGGCTAGCGACGACGCAGTATTTT
J gene: TRBJ2-3; clone size: many; V gene: TRBV27; D gene: .; CDR3 protein: CASWSTPDTQYF; CDR3 DNA: TGTGCCAGCTGGTCGACCCCAGATACGCAGTATTTT
J gene: TRBJ1-6; clone size: many; V gene: TRBV10-2; D gene: .; CDR3 protein: CASLASGHNSPLHF; CDR3 DNA: TGCGCCAGCCTTGCTTCGGGCCATAATTCACCCCTCCACTTT
J gene: TRBJ1-2; clone size: .; V gene: TRBV20-1; D gene: .; CDR3 protein: CSAMSGQLNYGYTF; CDR3 DNA: TGCAGTGCTATGTCCGGACAGCTTAACTATGGCTACACCTTC
J gene: TRBJ1-6; clone size: many; V gene: TRBV12-3/TRBV12-4; D gene: .; CDR3 protein: CASSRDGGNSPLHF; CDR3 DNA: TGTGCCAGCAGTCGGGACGGAGGGAATTCACCCCTCCACTTT
J gene: TRBJ2-5; clone size: many; V gene: TRBV5-1; D gene: .; CDR3 protein: CASSAEPRTTQETQYF; CDR3 DNA: TGCGCCAGCAGCGCCGAACCGCGCACGACGCAAGAGACCCAGTACTTC
J gene: TRBJ1-4; clone size: many; V gene: TRBV4-1; D gene: TRBD1; CDR3 protein: CASSQGQGAYEKLFF; CDR3 DNA: TGCGCCAGCAGCCAGGGACAGGGGGCTTATGAAAAACTGTTTTTT
J gene: TRBJ1-1; clone size: many; V gene: TRBV16; D gene: TRBD1; CDR3 protein: CASSPGDRGSGTEAFF; CDR3 DNA: TGTGCCAGCAGCCCAGGGGACAGGGGTTCAGGCACTGAAGCTTTCTTT
J gene: TRBJ2-6; clone size: many; V gene: TRBV29-1; D gene: .; CDR3 protein: CSVLGTSSGANVLTF; CDR3 DNA: TGCAGCGTCCTCGGGACAAGCTCTGGGGCCAACGTCCTGACTTTC
J gene: TRBJ1-2; clone size: many; V gene: TRBV3-1; D gene: .; CDR3 protein: CASSQDRGGTSYGYTF; CDR3 DNA: TGTGCCAGCAGCCAAGATAGGGGGGGGACAAGCTATGGCTACACCTTC
J gene: TRBJ1-6; clone size: many; V gene: TRBV3-1; D gene: TRBD1; CDR3 protein: CASSQDRQGPRPLHF; CDR3 DNA: TGTGCCAGCAGCCAAGACAGACAGGGGCCTAGACCCCTCCACTTT
J gene: TRBJ2-3; clone size: many; V gene: TRBV10-3; D gene: .; CDR3 protein: CAISESGDTQYF; CDR3 DNA: TGTGCCATCAGTGAGTCCGGAGATACGCAGTATTTT
J gene: TRBJ2-4; clone size: many; V gene: TRBV7-2; D gene: .; CDR3 protein: CASSLMGIQYF; CDR3 DNA: TGTGCCAGCAGCTTAATGGGAATTCAGTACTTC